The 14 T cell receptor beta chains listed next were all sequenced from one sample in a study of cytotoxic CD8 clonotypes in ibrutinib-treated CLL. Produced via immunoSEQ multiplex PCR; TCRdb's table is partial and in-frame only. The repertoire includes 160,000 or so clones, roughly 80% of them detected once, and roughly 1.9% sits in the top ten. The material sequenced was PBMCs, taken after 12 months of ibrutinib treatment. These receptors all come from a human donor with chronic lymphocytic leukemia.

The chain couples TRBV30 to TRBJ1-2, with 7 bases lining up with TRBD1. Germline loops: CDR1 GTSNPN, CDR2 SVGIG (reference sequence). J gave up 8 bases and V 2 bases, and 5 bases lay outside the gene matches. The CDR3 is 12 amino acids. CDR3 in amino acids: CAWSRGGGGYTF. In DNA form, the CDR3 reads TGTGCCTGGAGTCGGGGAGGGGGCGGCTACACCTTC.

This chain connects TRBV19 to TRBJ1-2, with a weak D call TRBD1 (5 bases). Trimming removed 5 bases at V and 8 bases at J, with 12 bases between. The CDR3 totals 12 residues. The germline CDR1 and CDR2 sequences are LNHDA and SQIVND (reference sequence). The CDR3 here is CASSFGHDGYTF. The CDR3 DNA reads as TGTGCCAGTAGTTTCGGACACGACGGCTACACCTTC.

V usage is TRBV27 and J usage is TRBJ2-1, with 8 bases matching TRBD2. Germline V gene data show CDR1 as MNHEY and CDR2 as SMNVEV (reference sequence). The junction had 14 bases not matched to a gene; V was cut back by 6 bases and J by 7 bases. The CDR3 has 16 amino acids. The CDR3 DNA reads as TGTGCCAGCAGCTTTCACCCGGGAGGGGGTCGGAATGAGCAGTTCTTC. Its translation: CASSFHPGGGRNEQFF.

The chain links TRBV28 to TRBJ1-2; D is perhaps TRBD1 (6 bases). The CDR3 length is 15 residues. Trimming pared 2 bases from V and 5 bases from J, leaving 15 bases between. CDR1 is MDHEN, CDR2 SYDVKM, per germline. Written as DNA, the CDR3 is TGTGCCAGCAGTTTAACGAGTAGACAGGATTATGGCTACACCTTC. Amino acids: CASSLTSRQDYGYTF.

The rearrangement uses TRBV5-6 and TRBJ2-7; D not certain. Trimming cost V 3 bases and J 5 bases, with 18 bases left between them. Germline V lookup: CDR1 SGHDT, CDR2 YYEEEE. CDR3 length: 15 residues. CDR3 bases: TGTGCCAGCAGCTATAGTATCCTAGGTTCCCACGAGCAGTACTTC. Translating it yields CASSYSILGSHEQYF.

The genes are TRBV6-1 and TRBJ2-7; D gene uncertain. The CDR3 has 18 amino acids. Trimming shortened V by 2 bases and J by 2 bases, and 22 bases separated the two germline ends. Germline V gene data show CDR1 as MNHNS and CDR2 as SASEGT. The CDR3 bases are TGTGCCAGCAGTGAAATTCCTCGGAATAGTGGTCGACCCTACGAGCAGTACTTC. Translation gives CASSEIPRNSGRPYEQYF.

This chain uses TRBV28 with TRBJ1-5; D is uncertain. The germline V gene has CDR1 MDHEN and CDR2 SYDVKM. V lost 4 bases, J lost 9 bases, and 16 bases lay in between. The CDR3 extends over 14 amino acids. The CDR3 DNA reads as TGTGCCAGCAGTTCGGCGGTTTGGGCGAGGCCCCAGCATTTT. Translating gives CASSSAVWARPQHF. Filled out from reference TRBV28 and TRBJ1-5, the complete variable domain reads DVKVTQSSRYLVKRTGEKVFLECVQDMDHENMFWYRQDPGLGLRLIYFSYDVKMKEKGDIPEGYSVSREKKERFSLILESASTNQTSMYLCASSSAVWARPQHFGDGTRLSIL.

This clone was observed once. This sequence joins TRBV15 and TRBJ1-5, with D possibly TRBD1 on 6 matching bases. With 5 bases removed from V and 9 bases from J, the gap between germline ends came to 14 bases. The CDR3 covers 13 residues. Germline CDR1 and CDR2: LNHNV and YYDKDF (reference sequence). CDR3 residues: CATSAGVRGPQHF. The CDR3, as DNA: TGTGCCACCAGCGCCGGGGTCAGGGGGCCCCAGCATTTT.

V gene TRBV18 combines with J gene TRBJ2-5; 13 positions agree with TRBD2. J lost 4 bases, V lost 1 base, and 0 bases had no gene match. Germline CDR1 reads KGHSH; CDR2 reads LQKENI. This CDR3 contains 15 residues. CDR3 bases: TGTGCCAGCTCACCACGGACTAGCGGGGGAGAGACCCAGTACTTC. As protein: CASSPRTSGGETQYF.

In DNA form, the CDR3 reads TGTGCCAGCAGCCAGACAGGGGGCGAAGACGAGCAGTACTTC. It specifies CASSQTGGEDEQYF. The rearrangement uses TRBV7-2 and TRBJ2-7; TRBD1 aligns across 10 bases. The CDR3 consists of 14 residues. With V trimmed by 5 bases and J by 5 bases, 6 bases remained unmatched. Germline V gives CDR1 SGHTA, CDR2 FQGNSA.

This rearrangement joins TRBV4-2 to TRBJ2-5; maybe TRBD2 (6 bases). V lost 0 bases and J lost 4, with 21 bases in between. CDR3 length: 18 residues. Germline V gene data show CDR1 as LGHNA and CDR2 as YNFKEQ. The CDR3 here is CASSQDGSGLSRGETQYF. In nucleotides, the CDR3 is TGTGCCAGCAGCCAAGATGGCAGCGGGCTCTCCCGCGGAGAGACCCAGTACTTC.

CDR3 coding DNA: TGTGCCAGCAGCTCTAGCAGAGAGACCCAGTACTTC. Translation gives CASSSSRETQYF. The chain joins TRBV7-2 to TRBJ2-5; possible D gene TRBD2, 5 bases. CDR3 length equals 12 residues. V gave up 4 bases and J gave up 4 bases, with 7 bases separating them. Germline V lookup: CDR1 SGHTA, CDR2 FQGNSA.

In its sample, this clone was seen a few times. The chain recombines TRBV27 with TRBJ2-7; either TRBD1 or TRBD2 may supply D (5 bases each). CDR3 size: 16 residues. V dropped 5 bases and J dropped 5 bases, with 22 bases sitting between them. CDR1 and CDR2 (germline): MNHEY, SMNVEV (reference sequence). The CDR3 DNA reads TGTGCCAGCAGTCTTGGAGGTGATCAGGGACGTGACGAGCAGTACTTC. Its translation is CASSLGGDQGRDEQYF.

The chain couples TRBV18 to TRBJ1-5; TRBD1 matches at 12 bases. This CDR3 is 16 amino acids long. CDR1 and CDR2 from the germline V gene are KGHSH and LQKENI. Unmatched junction bases numbered 2, after V lost 3 bases and J lost 2 bases. Written as DNA, the CDR3 is TGTGCCAGCTCACCTGGGGACAGGGGGCGCAATCAGCCCCAGCATTTT. Protein: CASSPGDRGRNQPQHF.